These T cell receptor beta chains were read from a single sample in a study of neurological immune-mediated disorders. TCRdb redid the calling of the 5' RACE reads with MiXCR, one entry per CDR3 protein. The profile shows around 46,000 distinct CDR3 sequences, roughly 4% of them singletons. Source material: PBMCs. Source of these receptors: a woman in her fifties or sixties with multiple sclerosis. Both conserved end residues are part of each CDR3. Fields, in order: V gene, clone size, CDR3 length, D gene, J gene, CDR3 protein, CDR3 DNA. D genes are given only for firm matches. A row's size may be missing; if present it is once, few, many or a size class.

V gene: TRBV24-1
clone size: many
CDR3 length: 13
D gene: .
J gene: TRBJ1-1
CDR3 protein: CATSAPGSPEAFF
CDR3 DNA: TGTGCCACCAGTGCACCCGGGAGCCCTGAAGCTTTCTTT

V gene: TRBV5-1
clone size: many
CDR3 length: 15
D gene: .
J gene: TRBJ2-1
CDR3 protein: CASSPSPGSYNEQFF
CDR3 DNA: TGCGCCAGCAGCCCTTCCCCCGGGTCCTACAATGAGCAGTTCTTC

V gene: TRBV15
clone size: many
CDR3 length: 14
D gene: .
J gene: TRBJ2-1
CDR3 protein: CATSRDLRRGEQFF
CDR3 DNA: TGTGCCACCAGCAGAGATCTGCGGAGAGGAGAGCAGTTCTTC

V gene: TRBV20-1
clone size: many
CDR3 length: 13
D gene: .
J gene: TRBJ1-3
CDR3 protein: CAAWGPGGNTIYF
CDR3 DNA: TGCGCCGCCTGGGGGCCGGGTGGAAACACCATATATTTT

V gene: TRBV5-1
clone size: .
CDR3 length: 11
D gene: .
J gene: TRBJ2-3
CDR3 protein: CASSLDDTQYF
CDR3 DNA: TGCGCCAGCAGCTTAGATGATACGCAGTATTTT

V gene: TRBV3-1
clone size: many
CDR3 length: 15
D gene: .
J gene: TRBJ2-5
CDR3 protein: CASSQGGVGPETQYF
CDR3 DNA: TGTGCCAGCAGCCAGGGGGGAGTTGGGCCAGAGACCCAGTACTTC

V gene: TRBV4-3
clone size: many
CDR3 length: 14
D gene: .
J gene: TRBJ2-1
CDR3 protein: CASSQGGENNEQFF
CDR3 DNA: TGCGCCAGCAGCCAAGGAGGGGAAAACAATGAGCAGTTCTTC

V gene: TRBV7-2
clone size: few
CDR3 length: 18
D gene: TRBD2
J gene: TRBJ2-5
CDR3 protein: CASSLEASGGAEQETQYF
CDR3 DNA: TGTGCCAGCAGCTTAGAGGCTAGCGGGGGGGCTGAACAAGAGACCCAGTACTTC

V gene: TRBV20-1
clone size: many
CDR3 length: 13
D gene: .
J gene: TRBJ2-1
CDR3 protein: CSAGPAGRNEQFF
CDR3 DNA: TGCAGTGCTGGGCCCGCGGGGAGGAATGAGCAGTTCTTC

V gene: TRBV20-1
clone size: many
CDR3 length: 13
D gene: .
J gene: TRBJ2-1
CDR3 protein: CSALPSDRNEQFF
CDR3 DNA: TGCAGTGCCCTTCCGTCCGACCGCAATGAGCAGTTCTTC

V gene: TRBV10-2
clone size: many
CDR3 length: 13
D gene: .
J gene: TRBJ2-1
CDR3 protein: CASSEGTAGEQFF
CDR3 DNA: TGCGCCAGCAGTGAGGGCACAGCCGGTGAGCAGTTCTTC

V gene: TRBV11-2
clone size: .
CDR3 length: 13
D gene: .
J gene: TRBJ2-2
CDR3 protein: CASSSEGDGELFF
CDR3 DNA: TGTGCCAGCAGCTCCGAGGGAGACGGGGAGCTGTTTTTT

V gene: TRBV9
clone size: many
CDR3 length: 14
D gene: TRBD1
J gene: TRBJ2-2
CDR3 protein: CASSGQGWTGELFF
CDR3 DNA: TGTGCCAGCAGCGGACAGGGTTGGACCGGGGAGCTGTTTTTT

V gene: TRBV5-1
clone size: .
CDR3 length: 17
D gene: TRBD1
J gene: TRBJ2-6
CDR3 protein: CASSLDAGGTGANVLTF
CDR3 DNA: TGCGCCAGCAGCTTGGATGCAGGGGGTACGGGGGCCAACGTCCTGACTTTC

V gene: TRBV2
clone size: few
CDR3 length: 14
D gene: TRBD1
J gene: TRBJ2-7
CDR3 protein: CASSGTGEPYEQYF
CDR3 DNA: TGTGCCAGCAGTGGGACAGGGGAACCCTACGAGCAGTACTTC

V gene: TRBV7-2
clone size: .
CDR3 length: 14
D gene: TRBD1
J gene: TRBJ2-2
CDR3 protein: CASSFQGVTGELFF
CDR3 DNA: TGTGCCAGCAGCTTCCAGGGGGTCACCGGGGAGCTGTTTTTT

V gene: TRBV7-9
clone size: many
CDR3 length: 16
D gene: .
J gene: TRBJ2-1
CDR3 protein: CASSGKDRVPYNEQFF
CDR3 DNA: TGTGCCAGCAGCGGCAAGGACAGAGTCCCTTACAATGAGCAGTTCTTC

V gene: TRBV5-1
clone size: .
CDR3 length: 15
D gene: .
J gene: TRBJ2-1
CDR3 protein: CASSLNPGTQYERFF
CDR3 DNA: TGCGCCAGCAGCTTGAACCCCGGCACACAATATGAGCGGTTCTTC

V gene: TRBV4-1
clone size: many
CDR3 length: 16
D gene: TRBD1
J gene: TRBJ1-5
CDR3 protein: CASSQDPGGYFQPQHF
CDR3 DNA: TGCGCCAGCAGCCAAGATCCAGGGGGTTATTTTCAGCCCCAGCATTTT

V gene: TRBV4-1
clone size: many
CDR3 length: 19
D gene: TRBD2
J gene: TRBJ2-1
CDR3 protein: CASSPLGLAGGGSYNEQFF
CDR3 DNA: TGCGCCAGCAGCCCCCTGGGACTAGCGGGGGGGGGGTCCTACAATGAGCAGTTCTTC

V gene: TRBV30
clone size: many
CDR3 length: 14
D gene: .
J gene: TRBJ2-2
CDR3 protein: CAWSGSFNTGELFF
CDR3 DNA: TGTGCCTGGAGTGGGTCCTTCAACACCGGGGAGCTGTTTTTT

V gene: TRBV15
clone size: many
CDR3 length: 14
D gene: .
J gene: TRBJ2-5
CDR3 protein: CATSRDRGQETQYF
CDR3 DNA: TGTGCCACCAGCAGAGATCGGGGCCAGGAGACCCAGTACTTC

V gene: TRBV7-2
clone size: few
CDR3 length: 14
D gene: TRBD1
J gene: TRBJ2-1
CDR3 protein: CASTTGTAYNEQFF
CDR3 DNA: TGTGCCAGCACTACCGGGACAGCTTACAATGAGCAGTTCTTC

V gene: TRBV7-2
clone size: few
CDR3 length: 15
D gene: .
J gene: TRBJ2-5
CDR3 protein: CASSLDRPRGETQYF
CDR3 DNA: TGTGCCAGCAGCTTAGACAGACCCCGGGGGGAGACCCAGTACTTC

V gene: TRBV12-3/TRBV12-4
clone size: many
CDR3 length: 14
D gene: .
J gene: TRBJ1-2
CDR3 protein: CASSAGQMNYGYTF
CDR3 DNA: TGTGCCAGCAGTGCCGGACAGATGAACTATGGCTACACCTTC

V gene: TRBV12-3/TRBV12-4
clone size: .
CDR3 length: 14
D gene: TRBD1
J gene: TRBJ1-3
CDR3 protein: CASRPTGTGNTIYF
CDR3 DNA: TGTGCCAGCAGGCCGACAGGGACTGGAAACACCATATATTTT

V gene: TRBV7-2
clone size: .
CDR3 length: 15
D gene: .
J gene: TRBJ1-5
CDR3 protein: CASSRFSGADQPQNF
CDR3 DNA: TGTGCCAGCAGCCGGTTTTCAGGAGCCGATCAGCCCCAGAATTTT

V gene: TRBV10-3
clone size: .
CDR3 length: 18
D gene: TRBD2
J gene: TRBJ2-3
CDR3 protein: CAISEPSGGAGCTDTQYF
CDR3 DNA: TGTGCCATCAGTGAGCCTAGCGGGGGGGCCGGGTGCACAGATACGCAGTATTTT

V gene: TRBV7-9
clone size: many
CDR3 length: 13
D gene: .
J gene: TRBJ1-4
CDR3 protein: CASSFATNEKLFF
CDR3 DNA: TGTGCCAGCAGCTTTGCAACTAATGAAAAACTGTTTTTT

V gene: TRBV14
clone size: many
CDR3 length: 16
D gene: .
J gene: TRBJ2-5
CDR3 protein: CASSPNKGWWEETQYF
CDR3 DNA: TGTGCCAGCAGCCCGAACAAGGGGTGGTGGGAAGAGACCCAGTACTTC

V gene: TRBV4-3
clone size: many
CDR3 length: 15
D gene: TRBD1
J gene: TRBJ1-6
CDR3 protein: CASSRLDRGNSPLHF
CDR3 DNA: TGCGCCAGCAGCCGCCTGGACAGGGGAAATTCACCCCTCCACTTT

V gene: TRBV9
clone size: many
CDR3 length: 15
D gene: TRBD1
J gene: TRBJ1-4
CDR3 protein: CASSVSGTGGEKLFF
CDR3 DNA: TGTGCCAGCAGCGTGTCCGGGACAGGGGGTGAAAAACTGTTTTTT

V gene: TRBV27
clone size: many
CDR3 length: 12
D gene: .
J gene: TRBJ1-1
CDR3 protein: CASSFSQGQAFF
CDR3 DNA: TGTGCCAGCAGTTTCTCCCAAGGACAAGCTTTCTTT

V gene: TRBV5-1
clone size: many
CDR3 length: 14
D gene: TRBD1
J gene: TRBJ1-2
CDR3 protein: CASSVGTGFDGYTF
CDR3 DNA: TGCGCCAGCAGCGTAGGGACAGGGTTTGATGGCTACACCTTC

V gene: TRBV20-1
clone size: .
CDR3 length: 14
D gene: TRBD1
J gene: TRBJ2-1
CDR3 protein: CSADQGQGVNEQFF
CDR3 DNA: TGCAGTGCTGATCAGGGACAGGGGGTCAATGAGCAGTTCTTC

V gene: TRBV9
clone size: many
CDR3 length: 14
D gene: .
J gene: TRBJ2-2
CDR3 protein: CASSAGADTGELFF
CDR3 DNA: TGTGCCAGCAGCGCGGGGGCCGACACCGGGGAGCTGTTTTTT

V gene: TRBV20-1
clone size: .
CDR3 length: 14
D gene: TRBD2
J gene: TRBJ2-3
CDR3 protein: CSADSGGPTDTQYF
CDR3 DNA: TGCAGTGCCGATAGCGGGGGACCAACAGATACGCAGTATTTT

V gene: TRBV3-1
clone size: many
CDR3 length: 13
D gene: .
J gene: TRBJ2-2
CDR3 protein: CASSLSVPGELFF
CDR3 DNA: TGTGCCAGCAGCCTGTCGGTGCCCGGGGAGCTGTTTTTT

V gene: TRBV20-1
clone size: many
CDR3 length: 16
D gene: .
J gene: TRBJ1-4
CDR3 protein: CSASTIQGRHEEKLFF
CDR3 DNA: TGCAGTGCTAGTACCATCCAGGGACGGCATGAGGAAAAACTGTTTTTT

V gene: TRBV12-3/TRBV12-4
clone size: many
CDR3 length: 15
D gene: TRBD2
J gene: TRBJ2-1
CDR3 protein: CASTYSGGSYNEQFF
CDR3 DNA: TGTGCCAGCACCTATTCGGGGGGCTCCTACAATGAGCAGTTCTTC

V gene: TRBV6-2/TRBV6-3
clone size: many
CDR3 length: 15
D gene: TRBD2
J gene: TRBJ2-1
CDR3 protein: CASSSAGLAGGEQFF
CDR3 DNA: TGTGCCAGCAGTTCGGCGGGACTAGCGGGCGGTGAGCAGTTCTTC